The clone carrying this T cell receptor (beta chain) was seen only a few times. Original handling: Amplified reference gene primers provided the basis for estimating nucleated cell counts. TCRdb's table, derived via immunoSEQ multiplex PCR, lists solely in-frame clones and lacks some. The V and J calls and clone size are taken from that table; D and trimming were inferred from the DNA. In the table there are 350,000 to 400,000 clones, roughly 90% of which are singletons. The sample comes from a study of blood T cell repertoires in COVID-19. Looking at the study overall: T cells, B-cell-depleted T cells, or PBMCs provided the cDNA or gDNA that served as material.

Germline CDR1 SGHRS, CDR2 YFSETQ. V was trimmed by 4 bases and J by 0 bases, leaving 10 bases between them. The CDR3 has 14 residues. Sequences were obtained from PBMCs or T cells enriched from blood (not recorded which). This sequence joins TRBV5-1 and TRBJ1-1, with a possible D match to TRBD1 (6 bases). The sequence derives from a woman in her twenties or thirties with acute COVID-19. Written as DNA, the CDR3 is TGCGCCAGCAGCATACAGGGTATGAACACTGAAGCTTTCTTT. Translation: CASSIQGMNTEAFF.